This T cell receptor beta chain was sequenced for a study of technical replicates of blood from a few donors. TCRdb's copy holds only in-frame clones and misses some; the assay was immunoSEQ multiplex PCR. The data show tens of thousands of clones, 94% seen once. With V trimmed by 6 bases and J by 1 base, 2 bases remained unmatched. The CDR3 has 13 residues. Germline V gene sequence: CDR1 SNHLY, CDR2 FYNNEI. The specimen was T cells isolated from PBMCs. This receptor was taken from a human donor in good health. The chain has TRBV2 and TRBJ1-1, with TRBD1 matching over 7 bases. CDR3 sequence (DNA): TGTGCCAGCAGCCGGGACAGGAACACTGAAGCTTTCTTT. Its translation is CASSRDRNTEAFF.